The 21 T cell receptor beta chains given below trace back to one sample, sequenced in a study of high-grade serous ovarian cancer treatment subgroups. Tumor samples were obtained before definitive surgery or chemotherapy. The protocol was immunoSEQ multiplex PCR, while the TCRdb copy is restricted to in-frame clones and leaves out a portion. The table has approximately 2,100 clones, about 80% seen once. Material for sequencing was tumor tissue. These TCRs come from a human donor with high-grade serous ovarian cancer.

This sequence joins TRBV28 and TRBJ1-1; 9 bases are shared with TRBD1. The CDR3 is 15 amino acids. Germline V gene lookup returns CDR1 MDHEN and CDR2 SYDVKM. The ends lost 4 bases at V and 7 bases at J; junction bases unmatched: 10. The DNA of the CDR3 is TGTGCCAGCAGTTCCTTTCCGGGACAGGGCTATGAAGCTTTCTTT. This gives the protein CASSSFPGQGYEAFF. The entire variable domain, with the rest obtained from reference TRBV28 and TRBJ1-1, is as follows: DVKVTQSSRYLVKRTGEKVFLECVQDMDHENMFWYRQDPGLGLRLIYFSYDVKMKEKGDIPEGYSVSREKKERFSLILESASTNQTSMYLCASSSFPGQGYEAFFGQGTRLTVV.

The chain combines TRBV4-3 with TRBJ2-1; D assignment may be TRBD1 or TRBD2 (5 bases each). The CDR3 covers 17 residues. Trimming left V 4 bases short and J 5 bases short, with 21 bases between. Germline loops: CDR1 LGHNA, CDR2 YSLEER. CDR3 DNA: TGCGCCAGCAGCCGCCGTCGGGAAGGGACGGACCACAATGAGCAGTTCTTC. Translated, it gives CASSRRREGTDHNEQFF.

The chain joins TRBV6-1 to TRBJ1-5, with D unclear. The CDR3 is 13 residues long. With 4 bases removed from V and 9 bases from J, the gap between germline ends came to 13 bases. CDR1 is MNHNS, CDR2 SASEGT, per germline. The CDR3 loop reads CASSGLQQRPQHF. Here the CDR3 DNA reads TGTGCCAGCAGTGGTCTGCAGCAGAGGCCCCAGCATTTT.

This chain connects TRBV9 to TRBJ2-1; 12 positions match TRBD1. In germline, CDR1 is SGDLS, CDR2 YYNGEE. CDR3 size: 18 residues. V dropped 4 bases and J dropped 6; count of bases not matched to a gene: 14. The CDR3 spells CASSLRFAPGQGANEQFF. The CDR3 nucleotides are TGTGCCAGCAGCTTAAGATTCGCTCCGGGACAGGGGGCCAATGAGCAGTTCTTC.

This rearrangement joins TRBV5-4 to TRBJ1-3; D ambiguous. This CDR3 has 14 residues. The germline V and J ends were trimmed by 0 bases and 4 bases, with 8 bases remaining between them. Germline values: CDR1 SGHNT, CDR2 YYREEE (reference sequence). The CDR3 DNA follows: TGTGCCAGCAGCTTGGCGTTTGACGGAAACACCATATATTTT. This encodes CASSLAFDGNTIYF.

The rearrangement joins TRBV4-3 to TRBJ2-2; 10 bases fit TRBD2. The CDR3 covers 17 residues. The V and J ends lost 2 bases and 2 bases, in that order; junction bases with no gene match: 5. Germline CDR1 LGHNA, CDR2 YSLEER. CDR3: CASSQRVAGGNTGELFF. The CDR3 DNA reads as TGCGCCAGCAGCCAACGGGTAGCGGGGGGTAACACCGGGGAGCTGTTTTTT.

This CDR3 reads CASSSVRHEQYF. In DNA form, the CDR3 reads TGTGCCAGCTCGTCTGTACGACACGAGCAGTACTTC. The rearrangement links TRBV14 to TRBJ2-5; no firm D call. The J call is in doubt because the DNA end fits TRBJ2-7 better. The CDR3 is made up of 12 amino acids. CDR1 is SGHDN, CDR2 FVKESK, per germline.

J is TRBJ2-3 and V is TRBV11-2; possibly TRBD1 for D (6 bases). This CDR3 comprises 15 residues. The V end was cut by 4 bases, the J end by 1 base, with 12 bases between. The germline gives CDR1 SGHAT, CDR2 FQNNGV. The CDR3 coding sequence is TGTGCCAGCAGCTCCCCGGGACATCGCACAGATACGCAGTATTTT. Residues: CASSSPGHRTDTQYF.

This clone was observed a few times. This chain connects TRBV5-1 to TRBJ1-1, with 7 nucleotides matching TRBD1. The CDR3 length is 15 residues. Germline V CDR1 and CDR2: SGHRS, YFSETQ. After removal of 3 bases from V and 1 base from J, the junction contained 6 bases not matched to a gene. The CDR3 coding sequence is TGCGCCAGCAGCTCGCGAGGGGGCGGGAACACTGAAGCTTTCTTT. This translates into CASSSRGGGNTEAFF. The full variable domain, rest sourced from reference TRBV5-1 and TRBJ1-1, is KAGVTQTPRYLIKTRGQQVTLSCSPISGHRSVSWYQQTPGQGLQFLFEYFSETQRNKGNFPGRFSGRQFSNSRSEMNVSTLELGDSALYLCASSSRGGGNTEAFFGQGTRLTVV.

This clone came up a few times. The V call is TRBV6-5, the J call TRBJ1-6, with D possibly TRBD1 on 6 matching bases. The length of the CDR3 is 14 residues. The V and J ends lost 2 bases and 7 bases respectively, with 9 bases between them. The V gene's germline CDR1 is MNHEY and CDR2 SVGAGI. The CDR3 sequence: CASSYKGENSPLHF. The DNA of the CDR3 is TGTGCCAGCAGTTACAAGGGGGAGAATTCACCCCTCCACTTT.

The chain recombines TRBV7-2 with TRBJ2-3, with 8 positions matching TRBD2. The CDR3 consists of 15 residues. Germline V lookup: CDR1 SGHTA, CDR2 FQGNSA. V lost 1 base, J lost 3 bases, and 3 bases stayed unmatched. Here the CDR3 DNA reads TGTGCCAGCAGCTTAGGAGGACTAGCAACAGATACGCAGTATTTT. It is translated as CASSLGGLATDTQYF.

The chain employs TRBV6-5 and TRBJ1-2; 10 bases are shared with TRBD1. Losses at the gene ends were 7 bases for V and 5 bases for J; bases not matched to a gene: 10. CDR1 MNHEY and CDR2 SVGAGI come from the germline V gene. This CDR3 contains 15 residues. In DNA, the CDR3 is TGTGCCAGCATGAGAAGACAGGGGGCTTGGTATGGCTACACCTTC. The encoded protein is CASMRRQGAWYGYTF.

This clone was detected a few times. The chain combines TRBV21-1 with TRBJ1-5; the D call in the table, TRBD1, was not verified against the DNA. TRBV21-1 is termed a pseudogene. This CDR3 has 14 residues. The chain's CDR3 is CASSSDRGNQPQHF. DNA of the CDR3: TGTGCCAGCAGCAGTGACAGGGGCAATCAGCCCCAGCATTTT.

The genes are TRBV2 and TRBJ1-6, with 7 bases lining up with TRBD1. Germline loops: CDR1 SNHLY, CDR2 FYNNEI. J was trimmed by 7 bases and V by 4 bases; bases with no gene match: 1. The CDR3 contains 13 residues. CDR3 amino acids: CASSVGGNSPLHF. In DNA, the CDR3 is TGTGCCAGCAGTGTAGGGGGCAATTCACCCCTCCACTTT.

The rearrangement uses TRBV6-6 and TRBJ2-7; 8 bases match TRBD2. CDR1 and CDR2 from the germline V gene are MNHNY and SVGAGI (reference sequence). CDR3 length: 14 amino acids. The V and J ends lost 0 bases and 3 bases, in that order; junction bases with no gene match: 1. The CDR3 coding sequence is TGTGCCAGCAGTTACTCGCGGGGGGTCTACGAGCAGTACTTC. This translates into CASSYSRGVYEQYF.

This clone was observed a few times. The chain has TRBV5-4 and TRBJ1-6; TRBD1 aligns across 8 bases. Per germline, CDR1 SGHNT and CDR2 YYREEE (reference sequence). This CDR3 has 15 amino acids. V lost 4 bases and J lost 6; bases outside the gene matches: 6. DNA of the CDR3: TGTGCCAGCAGCGATCAGGGGGCCTTTAATTCACCCCTCCACTTT. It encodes CASSDQGAFNSPLHF.

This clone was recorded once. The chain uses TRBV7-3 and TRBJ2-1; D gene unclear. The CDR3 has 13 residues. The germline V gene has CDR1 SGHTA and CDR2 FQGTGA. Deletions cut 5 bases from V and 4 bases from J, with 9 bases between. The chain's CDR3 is CASSQDGYNEQFF. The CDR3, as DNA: TGTGCCAGCAGCCAGGACGGTTACAATGAGCAGTTCTTC.

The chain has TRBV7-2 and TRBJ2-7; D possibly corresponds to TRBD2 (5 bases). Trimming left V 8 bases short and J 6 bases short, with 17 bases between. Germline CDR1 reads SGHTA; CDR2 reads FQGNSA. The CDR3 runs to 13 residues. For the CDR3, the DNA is TGTGCCAGCCGCTCGGCACTAGTAAGCGAGCAGTACTTC. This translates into CASRSALVSEQYF.

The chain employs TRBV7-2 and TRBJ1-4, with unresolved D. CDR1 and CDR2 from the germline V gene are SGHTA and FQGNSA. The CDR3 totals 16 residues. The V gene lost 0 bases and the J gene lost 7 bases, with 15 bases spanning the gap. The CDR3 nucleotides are TGTGCCAGCAGCTTAGCGACACGAGGTGGTAGTGAAAAACTGTTTTTT. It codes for CASSLATRGGSEKLFF.

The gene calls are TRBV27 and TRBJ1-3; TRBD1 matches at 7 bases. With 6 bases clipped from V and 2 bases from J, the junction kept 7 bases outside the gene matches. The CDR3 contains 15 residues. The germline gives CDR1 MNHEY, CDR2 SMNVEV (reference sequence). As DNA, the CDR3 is TGTGCCAGCAGCCTATACGGGACAGCTGGAAACACCATATATTTT. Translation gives CASSLYGTAGNTIYF.

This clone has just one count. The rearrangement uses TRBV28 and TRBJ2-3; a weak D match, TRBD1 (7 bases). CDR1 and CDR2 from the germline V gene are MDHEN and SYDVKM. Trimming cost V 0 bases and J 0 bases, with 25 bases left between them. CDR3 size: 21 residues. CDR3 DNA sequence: TGTGCCAGCAGTTTATGGGAGGGGCTCCGACCCCGACAGGGTAGCACAGATACGCAGTATTTT. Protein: CASSLWEGLRPRQGSTDTQYF.